Shown below are 20 T cell receptor beta chains from a single sample sequenced in a study of blood T cell repertoires in COVID-19. The protocol was immunoSEQ multiplex PCR, while the TCRdb copy is restricted to in-frame clones and leaves out a portion. The sample gives roughly 290,000 clones, around 85% of which show up once; about 1% is in the top ten. Sequencing used peripheral blood. The receptors were gathered from a human donor with COVID-19, enrolled during active disease. The donor label of this sample is uncertain.

The CDR3, as DNA: TGTGCTAGTGGTTTGGTTACAGGGTTGAAGCAGCCCCAGCATTTT. The encoded protein is CASGLVTGLKQPQHF. The chain employs TRBV12-5 and TRBJ1-5; perhaps TRBD1 as D (6 bases). CDR1 LGHNT and CDR2 FRNRAP come from the germline V gene. Trimming left V 0 bases short and J 7 bases short, with 13 bases between. The CDR3 is 15 amino acids.

The CDR3 sequence: CATRYWTNEKLFF. The CDR3 DNA is TGTGCCACCCGGTACTGGACTAATGAAAAACTGTTTTTT. The chain has TRBV28 and TRBJ1-4, with no clear D. There are 13 residues in the CDR3. V lost 10 bases and J lost 2, with 11 bases in between. The V gene's germline CDR1 is MDHEN and CDR2 SYDVKM. Full variable domain (missing parts from reference TRBV28 and TRBJ1-4): DVKVTQSSRYLVKRTGEKVFLECVQDMDHENMFWYRQDPGLGLRLIYFSYDVKMKEKGDIPEGYSVSREKKERFSLILESASTNQTSMYLCATRYWTNEKLFFGSGTQLSVL.

To note about this clone: The CDR3 ends on some other residue instead of the conserved phenylalanine or tryptophan, so this is likely a read error. No DNA is shown, since the ends of the CDR3 on it are uncertain; the CDR3 is the one TCRdb lists. The rearrangement joins TRBV30 to TRBJ1-2; the table's D call of TRBD1 was not tested on the DNA. The CDR3 sequence runs 12 residues, both termini included. CDR1 is GTSNPN, CDR2 SVGIG, per germline (reference sequence). CDR3 in amino acids: CAWSSSGQRLRI.

V is TRBV4-1 and J is TRBJ1-4, with D perhaps TRBD1 (5 bases). CDR3 size: 16 residues. Trimming left V 2 bases short and J 8 bases short, with 18 bases between. Germline-derived CDR1 and CDR2 are MGHRA and YSYEKL. The CDR3 DNA follows: TGCGCCAGCAGCCAACCGGAGGCGGGGGTGGACGAAAAACTGTTTTTT. This sequence encodes CASSQPEAGVDEKLFF.

The chain joins TRBV19 to TRBJ1-2, with D maybe TRBD1 (5 bases). CDR1 and CDR2 from the germline V gene are LNHDA and SQIVND (reference sequence). Trimming cost V 5 bases and J 7 bases, with 14 bases left between them. The CDR3 has 13 amino acids. CDR3 region: CASSSNQGTGYTF. In DNA, the CDR3 is TGTGCCAGTAGTTCTAATCAGGGTACTGGCTACACCTTC.

The chain carries TRBV6-5 and TRBJ2-3, with no clear D. V lost 7 bases, J lost 0 bases, and 8 bases lay in between. CDR1 and CDR2 (germline): MNHEY, SVGAGI. CDR3 length: 13 amino acids. The CDR3 loop reads CASKWLSTDTQYF. CDR3 in DNA: TGTGCCAGCAAATGGCTTAGCACAGATACGCAGTATTTT.

This chain uses TRBV3-1 (or the pseudogene TRBV3-2) with TRBJ2-1, with D maybe TRBD2 (6 bases). The CDR3 sequence is 12 residues long. Germline V lookup: CDR1 LGHDT, CDR2 YNNKEL (reference sequence). Between the trimmed V and J ends, which lost 0 bases and 12 bases, there was a span of 9 bases. Here the CDR3 reads CASSQDRRGQFF. The CDR3 coding sequence is TGTGCCAGCAGCCAAGATAGGCGGGGGCAGTTCTTC.

CDR3 sequence: CASSPNPQGATGELFF. The CDR3 DNA reads TGTGCCAGCTCACCAAACCCACAGGGGGCGACCGGGGAGCTGTTTTTT. The rearrangement joins TRBV18 to TRBJ2-2; TRBD1 aligns across 9 bases. The CDR3 sequence is 16 residues long. Losses at the gene ends were 2 bases for V and 5 bases for J; bases not matched to a gene: 6. Germline CDR1 and CDR2: KGHSH and LQKENI.

The rearrangement uses TRBV28 and TRBJ2-1, with D unresolved. This CDR3 is built from 14 residues. V was cut by 2 bases and J by 9 bases, with 14 bases left in between. The germline V gene encodes CDR1 MDHEN and CDR2 SYDVKM. The CDR3 coding sequence is TGTGCCAGCAGTTTAGGCAGGCCCCTGGGTGAGCAGTTCTTC. It yields the protein CASSLGRPLGEQFF.

The chain employs TRBV7-2 and TRBJ1-3, with D unclear. Germline V gene lookup returns CDR1 SGHTA and CDR2 FQGNSA. The CDR3 extends over 16 amino acids. The ends were cut back, 5 bases at V and 0 bases at J, with 14 bases in the middle. CDR3 in amino acids: CASSLSTPHSGNTIYF. The DNA of the CDR3 is TGTGCCAGCAGCCTTTCGACACCCCACTCTGGAAACACCATATATTTT.

This clone has just a few counts. V gene TRBV7-9 combines with J gene TRBJ1-2; 7 bases match TRBD1. CDR1 is SEHNR, CDR2 FQNEAQ, per germline (reference sequence). The CDR3 contains 15 residues. V was pared by 5 bases and J by 7 bases, with 13 bases of the junction left unmatched. CDR3 nucleotide sequence: TGTGCCAGCAGCCCCGGATTGTCCCCAGGGGGTGGCTACACCTTC. Translated, it gives CASSPGLSPGGGYTF.

The rearrangement links TRBV2 to TRBJ2-2, with 9 nucleotides matching TRBD2. There are 15 residues in the CDR3. V trimming: 8 bases; J trimming: 8 bases; junction bases outside the gene matches: 12. In germline, CDR1 is SNHLY, CDR2 FYNNEI. The CDR3 loop is CASPASGDRRGELFF. The CDR3 DNA reads as TGTGCCAGCCCGGCTAGCGGGGATAGACGTGGGGAGCTGTTTTTT.

The chain has TRBV27 and TRBJ1-1; TRBD1 might be the D (5 bases). Per the germline V gene, CDR1 is MNHEY and CDR2 is SMNVEV (reference sequence). V lost 6 bases and J 0 bases, leaving 20 bases between the germline ends. The CDR3 totals 17 residues. The chain's CDR3 is CASRHTRPTDMNTEAFF. The DNA for the CDR3 is TGTGCCAGCAGACACACTCGACCGACAGATATGAACACTGAAGCTTTCTTT.

V and J are TRBV28 and TRBJ1-1; 7 nucleotides line up with TRBD1. Unmatched junction bases numbered 4, after V lost 7 bases and J lost 5 bases. The CDR3 consists of 12 residues. Looked up from germline, CDR1 is MDHEN and CDR2 is SYDVKM. CDR3 residues: CASNPTGTEAFF. CDR3 DNA: TGTGCCAGCAACCCGACAGGGACTGAAGCTTTCTTT. The variable domain in full, with the rest retrieved from reference TRBV28 and TRBJ1-1, is DVKVTQSSRYLVKRTGEKVFLECVQDMDHENMFWYRQDPGLGLRLIYFSYDVKMKEKGDIPEGYSVSREKKERFSLILESASTNQTSMYLCASNPTGTEAFFGQGTRLTVV.

This clone has a single count. The chain combines TRBV7-3 with TRBJ1-2; a weak D match, TRBD1 (5 bases). Trimming cost V 5 bases and J 8 bases, with 21 bases left between them. The CDR3 has 15 residues. In germline, CDR1 is SGHTA, CDR2 FQGTGA. CDR3 nucleotides: TGTGCCAGCAGCCGGGGGGTTTCAGAGCTAAGAGGCTACACCTTC. It codes for CASSRGVSELRGYTF.

The chain is built from TRBV12-5 and TRBJ1-5; 9 nucleotides agree with TRBD1. V lost 4 bases to trimming and J lost 6 bases; unmatched junction nucleotides: 10. This CDR3 has 16 residues. Germline V gene lookup returns CDR1 LGHNT and CDR2 FRNRAP. CDR3 region: CASGSTRQGGIQPQHF. CDR3 nucleotide sequence: TGTGCTAGTGGTTCGACCAGACAGGGGGGTATTCAGCCCCAGCATTTT.

This rearrangement joins TRBV11-2 to TRBJ1-6; D gene unclear. The length of the CDR3 is 18 residues. The germline gives CDR1 SGHAT, CDR2 FQNNGV. With 2 bases removed from V and 5 bases from J, the gap between germline ends came to 19 bases. CDR3 amino acids: CASSLNPFPGGNNSPLHF. Here the CDR3 DNA reads TGTGCCAGCAGCTTAAACCCTTTTCCCGGCGGAAATAATTCACCCCTCCACTTT.

The V call is TRBV27, the J call TRBJ2-3; TRBD2 agrees at 9 bases. The V gene's germline CDR1 is MNHEY and CDR2 SMNVEV (reference sequence). The CDR3 totals 15 residues. Trimming removed 3 bases from V and 5 bases from J; junction bases left unmatched: 6. The DNA for the CDR3 is TGTGCCAGCAGTTTTAGCGGGAGTAGTGGAGATACGCAGTATTTT. Protein product: CASSFSGSSGDTQYF.

The chain carries TRBV30 and TRBJ1-1; D may be TRBD1 (5 bases). Trimming stripped 3 bases from V and 6 bases from J, with 17 bases between. Germline V gene sequence: CDR1 GTSNPN, CDR2 SVGIG (reference sequence). The CDR3 contains 14 residues. CDR3: CAWSDRGVRAEAFF. The CDR3 DNA sequence: TGTGCCTGGAGCGATCGGGGGGTAAGGGCTGAAGCTTTCTTT.

This clone has just a few counts. The CDR3, as DNA: TGCGCCAGCAACCGTATAGCGGGAGGGACAGATACGCAGTATTTT. Protein: CASNRIAGGTDTQYF. The chain uses TRBV4-1 and TRBJ2-3, with 11 bases lining up with TRBD2. Germline V lookup: CDR1 MGHRA, CDR2 YSYEKL. CDR3 length equals 15 residues. J gave up 3 bases and V 7 bases, and 6 bases lay outside the gene matches.